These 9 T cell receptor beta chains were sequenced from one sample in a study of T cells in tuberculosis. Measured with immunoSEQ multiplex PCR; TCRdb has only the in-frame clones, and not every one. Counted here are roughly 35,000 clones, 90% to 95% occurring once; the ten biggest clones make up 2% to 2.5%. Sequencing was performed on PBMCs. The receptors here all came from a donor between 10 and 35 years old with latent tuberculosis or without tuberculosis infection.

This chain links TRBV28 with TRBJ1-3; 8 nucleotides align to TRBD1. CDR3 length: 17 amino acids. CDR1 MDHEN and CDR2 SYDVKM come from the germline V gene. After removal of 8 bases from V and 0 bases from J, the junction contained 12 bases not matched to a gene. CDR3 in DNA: TGTGCCAGCGTAGCCGCGCCGACAGGGGTCTCTGGAAACACCATATATTTT. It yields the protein CASVAAPTGVSGNTIYF.

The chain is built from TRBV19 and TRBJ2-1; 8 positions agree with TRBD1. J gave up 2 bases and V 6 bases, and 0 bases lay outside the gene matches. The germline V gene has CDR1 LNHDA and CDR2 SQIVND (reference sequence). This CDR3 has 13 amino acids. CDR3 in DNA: TGTGCCAGTAGCAGGGGGCCCTACAATGAGCAGTTCTTC. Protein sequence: CASSRGPYNEQFF.

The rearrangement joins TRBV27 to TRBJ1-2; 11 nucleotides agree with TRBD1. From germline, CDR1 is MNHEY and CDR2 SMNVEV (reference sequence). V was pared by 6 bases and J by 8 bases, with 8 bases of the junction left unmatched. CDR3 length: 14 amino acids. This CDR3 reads CASRGTGGWKGYTF. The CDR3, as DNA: TGTGCCAGCAGGGGGACAGGGGGTTGGAAAGGCTACACCTTC.

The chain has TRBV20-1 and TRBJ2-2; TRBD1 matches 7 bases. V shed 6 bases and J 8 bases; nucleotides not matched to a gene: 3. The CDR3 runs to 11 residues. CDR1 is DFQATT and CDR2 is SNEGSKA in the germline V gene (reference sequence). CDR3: CSATRGGELFF. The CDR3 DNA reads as TGCAGTGCCACCAGGGGGGGGGAGCTGTTTTTT.

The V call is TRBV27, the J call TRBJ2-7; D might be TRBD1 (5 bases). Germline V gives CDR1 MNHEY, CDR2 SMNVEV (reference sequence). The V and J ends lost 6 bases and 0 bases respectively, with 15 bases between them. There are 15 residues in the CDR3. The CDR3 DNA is TGTGCCAGCAGGTCGACAGCGTTGATCTCCTACGAGCAGTACTTC. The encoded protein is CASRSTALISYEQYF.

Here the CDR3 reads CASSLGLGEYGYTF. CDR3 sequence (DNA): TGTGCCAGCAGCTTGGGCCTGGGAGAATATGGCTACACCTTC. This chain joins TRBV6-6 and TRBJ1-2; D gene unclear. V lost 6 bases to trimming and J lost 5 bases, with 16 bases between them. From germline, CDR1 is MNHNY and CDR2 SVGAGI (reference sequence). This CDR3 region has 14 residues.

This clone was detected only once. The CDR3 sequence: CASSLGHRQGYTEAFF. The CDR3 nucleotides read TGTGCCAGCAGCTTAGGACACCGACAGGGATACACTGAAGCTTTCTTT. The gene calls are TRBV7-8 and TRBJ1-1; 7 bases align to TRBD1. J gave up 3 bases and V 1 base, and 8 bases lay outside the gene matches. The CDR3 loop spans 16 amino acids. CDR1 is SGHVS, CDR2 FQNEAQ, per germline. Full variable domain (rest looked up from reference TRBV7-8 and TRBJ1-1): GAGVSQSPRYKVAKRGQDVALRCDPISGHVSLFWYQQALGQGPEFLTYFQNEAQLDKSGLPSDRFFAERPEGSVSTLKIQRTQQEDSAVYLCASSLGHRQGYTEAFFGQGTRLTVV.

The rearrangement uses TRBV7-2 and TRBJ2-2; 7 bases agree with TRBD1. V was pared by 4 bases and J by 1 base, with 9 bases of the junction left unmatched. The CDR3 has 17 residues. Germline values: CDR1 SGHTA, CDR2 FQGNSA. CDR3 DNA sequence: TGTGCCAGCAGCTCTCCCCCCTGGACAGGGAACACCGGGGAGCTGTTTTTT. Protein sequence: CASSSPPWTGNTGELFF.

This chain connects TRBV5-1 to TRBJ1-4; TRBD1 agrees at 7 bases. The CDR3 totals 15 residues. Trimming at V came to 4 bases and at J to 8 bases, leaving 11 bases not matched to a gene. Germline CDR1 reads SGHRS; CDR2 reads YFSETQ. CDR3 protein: CASSITRGLREKLFF. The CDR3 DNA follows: TGCGCCAGCAGCATAACGAGGGGGCTGAGGGAAAAACTGTTTTTT.